This section outlines one T cell receptor beta chain sequence together with its context. Antigen: not known. The entry originates in a study of OX40 agonist ivuxolimab in advanced cancers. In the study overall: Mean age about 60 years, range roughly 20 to 85; around 80% male. One hepatocellular carcinoma and a couple of cutaneous melanoma patients partially responded.

Using immunoSEQ multiplex PCR, the repertoire was profiled, and TCRdb retains in-frame clones only, with some absent. This sample has 35,000 to 40,000 clones; around 80% occur once, and the top ten carry under 2%. With autoimmune disease history or systemic immunosuppression, patients were excluded. Study-level results: Which antigen the expanded peripheral T cells recognized is unknown.

The CDR3 contains 16 residues. Germline-derived CDR1 and CDR2 are SGHTS and YDEGEE. V dropped 3 bases and J dropped 4 bases, with 18 bases sitting between them. The receptor was derived from an adult with an advanced solid tumor such as melanoma, head and neck, liver or kidney cancer. The chain carries TRBV5-8 and TRBJ2-3; TRBD2 might be the D (5 bases). The sample here was CD4+ or CD8+ T cells sorted from blood, taken in a trial of the OX40 agonist ivuxolimab. The CDR3 DNA reads as TGTGCCAGCAGCTATTCGGGGATATCCACGTCAGATACGCAGTATTTT. This translates into CASSYSGISTSDTQYF.